Listed below are T cell receptor beta chains from one sample, sequenced in a study of blood T cell repertoires in COVID-19. The method was immunoSEQ multiplex PCR; TCRdb's version includes in-frame clones alone and lacks a portion of them. The sample consists of approximately 110,000 clones, 75% to 90% of them appearing once. Sequenced sample: peripheral blood. All receptors come from a woman of 80 years or more with acute or convalescent COVID-19. The conserved cysteine and the conserved F or W are not part of the CDR3 here. Fields, in order: V gene, J gene, CDR3 protein.

>TRBV12-3/TRBV12-4|TRBJ2-5
ASSLGERETQY
>TRBV12-3/TRBV12-4|TRBJ1-1
ASSFLNTEAF
>TRBV19|TRBJ1-6
ASSTRGGRKSSYNSPLH
>TRBV7-2|TRBJ2-2
ASSPRTGYTGELF
>TRBV5-1|TRBJ2-5
ASSWTEVQETQY
>TRBV5-4|TRBJ2-5
ASSSNRVETQY
>TRBV2|TRBJ2-5
ASSEHLYRDFHGETQY
>TRBV3-1/TRBV3-2|TRBJ1-2
ASSQAQGNYGYT
>TRBV6-4|TRBJ1-1
ASSSVGGKAF
>TRBV6-2/TRBV6-3|TRBJ2-7
ASSSTRDYEQY
>TRBV23-1|TRBJ2-6
ASRLRQGPSGANVLT
>TRBV12-3/TRBV12-4|TRBJ2-1
ASSSALARF
>TRBV19|TRBJ2-7
ASSMRGYSDEQY
>TRBV5-1|TRBJ1-1
ASSRGTGGATEAF
>TRBV2|TRBJ1-1
ASGQRNTEAF
>TRBV10-3|TRBJ1-2
AIRPGQGTYGYT
>TRBV12-3/TRBV12-4|TRBJ2-5
ASSPAGETQY
>TRBV7-2|TRBJ2-1
ASSPDRSTYNEQF
>TRBV7-2|TRBJ2-1
ASSFGGARNEQF
>TRBV5-4|TRBJ2-7
ASSGGLAYEQY
>TRBV7-6|TRBJ2-6
ASTLGSGQGFSGANVLT
>TRBV6-2/TRBV6-3|TRBJ2-4
ASSRGTGASRAKNIQY
>TRBV28|TRBJ2-7
ASRSGAGNTRPYEQY
>TRBV25-1|TRBJ1-3
ASSEPPGDIY
>TRBV6-5|TRBJ1-1
ASNGVTEAF
>TRBV15|TRBJ2-5
ATSRSRRGTQETQY
>TRBV6-5|TRBJ1-6
ASSRQGSDNSPLH
>TRBV5-6|TRBJ1-2
ASSQTGEGYT
>TRBV2|TRBJ1-1
ASSADRGVEAF
>TRBV28|TRBJ2-2
ASSSLDRDTGELF
>TRBV5-8|TRBJ2-7
ASQWGQGPYEQY
>TRBV7-8|TRBJ1-1
ASSEGAVNTEAF
>TRBV25-1|TRBJ1-5
ASSDAGTNQPQH
>TRBV2|TRBJ1-2
ASSLGPGSLSGGYT
>TRBV30|TRBJ1-6
AWGAGTGSSPLH
>TRBV3-1/TRBV3-2|TRBJ1-4
ASSPIGQGGNEKLF
>TRBV7-7|TRBJ2-7
ASSPVPSRDGEQY
>TRBV27|TRBJ2-7
ASKSGQAFHYEQY
>TRBV27|TRBJ1-6
ASSPGTGRNSPLH
>TRBV28|TRBJ2-2
ASSFLDRDTGELF
>TRBV3-1/TRBV3-2|TRBJ1-6
ASSQGRGLTPLH
>TRBV2|TRBJ2-7
ASSVTGGSYEQY
>TRBV28|TRBJ2-3
ASTPGTFTDTQY
>TRBV7-9|TRBJ1-1
ASSPRQGTNTEAF
>TRBV10-1|TRBJ2-7
ASSESETTVYEQY
>TRBV5-1|TRBJ1-2
ASSLVLGGPNGYT
>TRBV6-5|TRBJ1-5
ASTGQYSNQPQH
>TRBV7-9|TRBJ2-1
ASTRFTSSYNEQF
>TRBV5-1|TRBJ1-1
ASSNGQHYTEAF
>TRBV4-1|TRBJ1-6
ASSQKGQGNSPLH